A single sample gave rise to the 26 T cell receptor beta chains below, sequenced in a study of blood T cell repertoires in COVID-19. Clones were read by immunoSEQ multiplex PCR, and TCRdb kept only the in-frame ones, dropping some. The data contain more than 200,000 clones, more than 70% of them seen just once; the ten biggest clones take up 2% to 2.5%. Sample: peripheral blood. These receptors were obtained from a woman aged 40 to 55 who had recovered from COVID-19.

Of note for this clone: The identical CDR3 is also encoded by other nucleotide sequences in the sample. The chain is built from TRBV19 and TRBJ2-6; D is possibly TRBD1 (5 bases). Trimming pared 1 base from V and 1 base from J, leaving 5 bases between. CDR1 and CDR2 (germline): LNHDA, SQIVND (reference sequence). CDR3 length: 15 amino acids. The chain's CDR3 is CASSIAGSGANVLTF. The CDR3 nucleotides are TGTGCCAGTAGTATAGCAGGGTCTGGGGCCAACGTCCTGACTTTC.

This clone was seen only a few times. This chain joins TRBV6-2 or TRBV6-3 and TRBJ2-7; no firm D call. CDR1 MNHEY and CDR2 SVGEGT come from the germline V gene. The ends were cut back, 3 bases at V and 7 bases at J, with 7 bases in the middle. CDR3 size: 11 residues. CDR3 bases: TGTGCCAGCAGTTATGTCCGGGAGCAGTACTTC. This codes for CASSYVREQYF.

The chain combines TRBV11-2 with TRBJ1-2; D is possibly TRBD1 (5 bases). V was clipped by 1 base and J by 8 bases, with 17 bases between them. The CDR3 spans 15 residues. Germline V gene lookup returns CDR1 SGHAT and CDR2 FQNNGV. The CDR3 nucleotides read TGTGCCAGCAGCTTAGTAGGTGGGGCAGTGCGAGGCTACACCTTC. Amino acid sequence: CASSLVGGAVRGYTF.

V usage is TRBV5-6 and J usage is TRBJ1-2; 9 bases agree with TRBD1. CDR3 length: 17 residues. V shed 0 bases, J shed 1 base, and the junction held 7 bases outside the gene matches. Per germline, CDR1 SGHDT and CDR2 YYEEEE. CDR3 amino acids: CASSLEGQGKFNYGYTF. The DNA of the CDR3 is TGTGCCAGCAGCTTGGAGGGACAGGGCAAATTTAACTATGGCTACACCTTC.

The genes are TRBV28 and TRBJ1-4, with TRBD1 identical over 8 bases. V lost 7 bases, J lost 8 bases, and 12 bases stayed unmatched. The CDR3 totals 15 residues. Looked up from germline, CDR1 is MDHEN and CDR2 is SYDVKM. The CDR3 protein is CASTYQYRDREKLFF. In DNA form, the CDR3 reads TGTGCCAGCACCTACCAATACCGGGACAGGGAAAAACTGTTTTTT.

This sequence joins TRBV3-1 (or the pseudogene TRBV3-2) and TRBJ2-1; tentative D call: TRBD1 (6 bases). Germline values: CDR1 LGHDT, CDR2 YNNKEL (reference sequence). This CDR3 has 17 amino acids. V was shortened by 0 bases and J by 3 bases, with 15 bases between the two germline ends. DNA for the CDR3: TGTGCCAGCAGCCAAGACGCCGGGACAAGATACTACAATGAGCAGTTCTTC. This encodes CASSQDAGTRYYNEQFF.

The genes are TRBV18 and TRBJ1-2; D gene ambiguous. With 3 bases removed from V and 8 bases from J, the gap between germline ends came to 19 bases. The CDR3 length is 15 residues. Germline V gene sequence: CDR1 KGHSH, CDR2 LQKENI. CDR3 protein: CASSPQLEGLEGYTF. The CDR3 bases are TGTGCCAGCTCACCGCAGTTGGAGGGTCTTGAGGGCTACACCTTC.

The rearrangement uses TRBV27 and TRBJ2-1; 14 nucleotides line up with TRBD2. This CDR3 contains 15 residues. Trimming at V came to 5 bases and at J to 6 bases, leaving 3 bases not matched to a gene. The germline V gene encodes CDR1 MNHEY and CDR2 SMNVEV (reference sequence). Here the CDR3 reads CASSQTSGRVNEQFF. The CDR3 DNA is TGTGCCAGCAGTCAGACTAGCGGGAGGGTCAATGAGCAGTTCTTC.

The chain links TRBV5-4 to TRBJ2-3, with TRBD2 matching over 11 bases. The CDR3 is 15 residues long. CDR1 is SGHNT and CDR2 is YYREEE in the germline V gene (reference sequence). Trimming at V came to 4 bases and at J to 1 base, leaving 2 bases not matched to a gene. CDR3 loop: CASSPGLAGTDTQYF. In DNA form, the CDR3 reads TGTGCCAGCAGCCCGGGACTAGCGGGCACAGATACGCAGTATTTT.

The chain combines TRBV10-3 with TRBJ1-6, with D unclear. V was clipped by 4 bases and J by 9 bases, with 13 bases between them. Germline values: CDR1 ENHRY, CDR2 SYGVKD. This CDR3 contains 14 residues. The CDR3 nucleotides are TGTGCCATCAGTGCCCGGGAGGCGGGTTCACCCCTCCACTTT. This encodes CAISAREAGSPLHF.

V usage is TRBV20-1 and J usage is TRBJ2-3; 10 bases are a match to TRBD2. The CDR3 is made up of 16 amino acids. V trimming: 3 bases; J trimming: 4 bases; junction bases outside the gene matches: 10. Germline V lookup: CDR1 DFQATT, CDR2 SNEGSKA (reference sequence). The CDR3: CSASRAALAGPDTQYF. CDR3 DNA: TGCAGTGCTAGTCGGGCAGCACTAGCGGGGCCAGATACGCAGTATTTT.

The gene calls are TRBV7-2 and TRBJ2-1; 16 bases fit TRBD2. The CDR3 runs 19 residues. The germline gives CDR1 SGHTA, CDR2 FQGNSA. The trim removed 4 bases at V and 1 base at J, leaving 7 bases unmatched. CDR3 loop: CASSSPGTSGGGSYNEQFF. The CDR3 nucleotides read TGTGCCAGCAGCTCGCCCGGGACTAGCGGGGGGGGATCCTACAATGAGCAGTTCTTC.

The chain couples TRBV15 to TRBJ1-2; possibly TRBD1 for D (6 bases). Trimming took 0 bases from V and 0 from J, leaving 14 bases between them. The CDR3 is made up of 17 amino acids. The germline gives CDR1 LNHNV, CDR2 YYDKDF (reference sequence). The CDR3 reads CATSRDKLGGPNYGYTF. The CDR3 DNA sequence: TGTGCCACCAGCAGAGATAAGTTGGGGGGGCCTAACTATGGCTACACCTTC.

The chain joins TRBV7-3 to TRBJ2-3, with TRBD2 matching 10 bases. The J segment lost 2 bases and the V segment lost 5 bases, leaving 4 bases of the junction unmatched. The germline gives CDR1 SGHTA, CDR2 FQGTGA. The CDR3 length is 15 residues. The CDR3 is CASSRSGRDTDTQYF. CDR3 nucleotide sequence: TGTGCCAGCAGCCGCAGCGGGAGGGACACAGATACGCAGTATTTT.

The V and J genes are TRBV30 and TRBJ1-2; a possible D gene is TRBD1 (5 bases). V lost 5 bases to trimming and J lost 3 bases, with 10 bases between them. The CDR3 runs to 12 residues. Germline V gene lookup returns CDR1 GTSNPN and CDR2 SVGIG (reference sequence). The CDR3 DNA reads TGTGCCTGGGGTGGCAGGGACTATGGCTACACCTTC. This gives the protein CAWGGRDYGYTF.

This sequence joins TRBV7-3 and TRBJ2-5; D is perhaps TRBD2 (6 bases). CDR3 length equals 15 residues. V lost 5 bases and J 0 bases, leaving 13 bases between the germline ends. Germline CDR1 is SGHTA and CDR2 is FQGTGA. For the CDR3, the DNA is TGTGCCAGCAGCGAAACTAGCAGCAACCAAGAGACCCAGTACTTC. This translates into CASSETSSNQETQYF. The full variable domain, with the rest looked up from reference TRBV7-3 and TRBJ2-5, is GAGVSQTPSNKVTEKGKYVELRCDPISGHTALYWYRQSLGQGPEFLIYFQGTGAADDSGLPNDRFFAVRPEGSVSTLKIQRTERGDSAVYLCASSETSSNQETQYFGPGTRLLVL.

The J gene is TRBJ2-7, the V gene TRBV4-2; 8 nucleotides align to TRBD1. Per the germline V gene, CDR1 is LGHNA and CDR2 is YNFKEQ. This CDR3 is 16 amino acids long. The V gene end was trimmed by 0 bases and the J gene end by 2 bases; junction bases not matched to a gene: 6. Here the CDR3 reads CASSQDSLDRAYEQYF. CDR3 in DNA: TGTGCCAGCAGCCAAGATTCTCTGGACAGGGCCTACGAGCAGTACTTC.

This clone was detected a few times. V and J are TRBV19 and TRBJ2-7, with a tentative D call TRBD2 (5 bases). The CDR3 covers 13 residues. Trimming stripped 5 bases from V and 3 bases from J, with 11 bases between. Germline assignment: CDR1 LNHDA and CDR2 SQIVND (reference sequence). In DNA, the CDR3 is TGTGCCAGTAGTTCAGGAGAGGGCTACGAGCAGTACTTC. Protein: CASSSGEGYEQYF.

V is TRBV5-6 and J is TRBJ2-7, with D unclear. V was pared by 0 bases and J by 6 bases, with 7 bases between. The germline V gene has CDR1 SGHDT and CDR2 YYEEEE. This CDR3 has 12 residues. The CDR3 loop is CASSLGRSEQYF. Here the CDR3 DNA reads TGTGCCAGCAGCTTGGGCCGGAGCGAGCAGTACTTC.

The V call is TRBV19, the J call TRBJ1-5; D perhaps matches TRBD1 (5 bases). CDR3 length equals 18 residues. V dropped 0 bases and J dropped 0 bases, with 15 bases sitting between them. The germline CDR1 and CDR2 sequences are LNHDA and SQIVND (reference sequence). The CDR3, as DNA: TGTGCCAGTAGTATAGATGGGGGAGGGTCAAATAGCAATCAGCCCCAGCATTTT. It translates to CASSIDGGGSNSNQPQHF. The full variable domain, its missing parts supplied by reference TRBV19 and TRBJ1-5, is DGGITQSPKYLFRKEGQNVTLSCEQNLNHDAMYWYRQDPGQGLRLIYYSQIVNDFQKGDIAEGYSVSREKKESFPLTVTSAQKNPTAFYLCASSIDGGGSNSNQPQHFGDGTRLSIL.

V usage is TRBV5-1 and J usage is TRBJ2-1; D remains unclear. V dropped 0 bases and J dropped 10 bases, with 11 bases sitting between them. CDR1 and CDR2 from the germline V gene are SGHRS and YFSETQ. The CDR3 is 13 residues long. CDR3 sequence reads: CASSLAGRSEQFF. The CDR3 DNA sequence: TGCGCCAGCAGCTTGGCCGGTCGGAGCGAGCAGTTCTTC. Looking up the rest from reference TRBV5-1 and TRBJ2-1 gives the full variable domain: KAGVTQTPRYLIKTRGQQVTLSCSPISGHRSVSWYQQTPGQGLQFLFEYFSETQRNKGNFPGRFSGRQFSNSRSEMNVSTLELGDSALYLCASSLAGRSEQFFGPGTRLTVL.

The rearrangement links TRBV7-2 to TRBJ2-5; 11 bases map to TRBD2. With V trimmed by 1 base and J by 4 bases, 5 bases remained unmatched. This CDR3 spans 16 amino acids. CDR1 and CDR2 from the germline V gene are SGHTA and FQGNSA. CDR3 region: CASSLEIAGGLETQYF. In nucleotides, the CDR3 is TGTGCCAGCAGCTTAGAGATAGCGGGAGGGCTAGAGACCCAGTACTTC.

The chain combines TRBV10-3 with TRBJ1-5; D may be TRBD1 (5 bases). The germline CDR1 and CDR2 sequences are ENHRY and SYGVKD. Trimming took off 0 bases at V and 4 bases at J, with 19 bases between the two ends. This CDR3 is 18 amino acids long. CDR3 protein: CAISESNYGRQRNQPQHF. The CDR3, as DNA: TGTGCCATCAGTGAGTCGAATTATGGGCGACAGAGGAATCAGCCCCAGCATTTT.

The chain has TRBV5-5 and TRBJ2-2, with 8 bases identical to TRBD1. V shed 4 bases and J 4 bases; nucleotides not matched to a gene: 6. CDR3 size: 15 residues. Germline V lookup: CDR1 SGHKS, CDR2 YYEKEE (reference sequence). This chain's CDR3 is CASSLDRGSTGELFF. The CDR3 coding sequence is TGTGCCAGCAGCCTCGACAGGGGAAGCACCGGGGAGCTGTTTTTT.

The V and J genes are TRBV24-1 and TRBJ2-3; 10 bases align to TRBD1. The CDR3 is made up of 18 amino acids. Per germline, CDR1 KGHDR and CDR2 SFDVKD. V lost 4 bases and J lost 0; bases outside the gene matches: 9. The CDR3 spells CATSDPGQGTSSTDTQYF. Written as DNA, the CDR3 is TGTGCCACCAGTGACCCGGGACAGGGGACTAGTAGCACAGATACGCAGTATTTT.

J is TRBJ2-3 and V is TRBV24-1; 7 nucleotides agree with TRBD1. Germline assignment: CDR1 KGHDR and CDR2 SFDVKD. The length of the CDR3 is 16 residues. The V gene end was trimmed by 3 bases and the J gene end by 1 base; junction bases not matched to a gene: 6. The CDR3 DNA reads TGTGCCACCAGTGATATACGGGACAGCCGCACAGATACGCAGTATTTT. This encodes CATSDIRDSRTDTQYF.